The present entry profiles one T cell receptor (beta chain) with its context. These data originate in a study of T cell changes during pregnancy in multiple sclerosis. The CDR3 is 17 amino acids. V shed 5 bases and J shed 4 bases, with 21 bases lying between them. Germline loops: CDR1 LNHNV, CDR2 YYDKDF (reference sequence). The data were produced by immunoSEQ multiplex PCR, yet TCRdb's version contains in-frame clones alone and is incomplete. The sample includes some 54,000 clones, 93% seen only once; the top ten take 1.8%. The chain links TRBV15 to TRBJ1-3, with a possible D match to TRBD1 (5 bases). Sequencing used peripheral blood, obtained after pregnancy. The receptor was isolated from a female donor with multiple sclerosis, enrolled in a pregnancy study. The CDR3 here is CATSRGGGTAFGNTIYF. CDR3 nucleotides: TGTGCCACCAGCCGAGGAGGAGGGACGGCTTTCGGAAACACCATATATTTT.